The present T cell receptor beta chain was sequenced within a study of shared clonotypes between healthy human individuals. Generated by immunoSEQ multiplex PCR, the TCRdb table keeps only in-frame clones and is missing some. The table shows around 990,000 clones, with around 77% occurring only once. Sequenced: memory CD4+ T cells from PBMCs. As to subset: CD45RA-negative fraction. This TCR was recovered from a man younger than 35 in good health. Some clones in this sample may be carry-over from other donors' samples.

CDR3 sequence reads: CASSLVFVAGRQPQHF. As DNA, the CDR3 is TGTGCCAGCAGTTTGGTGTTCGTTGCAGGGCGGCAGCCCCAGCATTTT. The chain recombines TRBV27 with TRBJ1-5; D may be TRBD1 (5 bases). The CDR3 consists of 16 residues. The V end lost 3 bases, the J end lost 7 bases, and 19 bases lay between the germline ends. In germline, CDR1 is MNHEY, CDR2 SMNVEV (reference sequence).